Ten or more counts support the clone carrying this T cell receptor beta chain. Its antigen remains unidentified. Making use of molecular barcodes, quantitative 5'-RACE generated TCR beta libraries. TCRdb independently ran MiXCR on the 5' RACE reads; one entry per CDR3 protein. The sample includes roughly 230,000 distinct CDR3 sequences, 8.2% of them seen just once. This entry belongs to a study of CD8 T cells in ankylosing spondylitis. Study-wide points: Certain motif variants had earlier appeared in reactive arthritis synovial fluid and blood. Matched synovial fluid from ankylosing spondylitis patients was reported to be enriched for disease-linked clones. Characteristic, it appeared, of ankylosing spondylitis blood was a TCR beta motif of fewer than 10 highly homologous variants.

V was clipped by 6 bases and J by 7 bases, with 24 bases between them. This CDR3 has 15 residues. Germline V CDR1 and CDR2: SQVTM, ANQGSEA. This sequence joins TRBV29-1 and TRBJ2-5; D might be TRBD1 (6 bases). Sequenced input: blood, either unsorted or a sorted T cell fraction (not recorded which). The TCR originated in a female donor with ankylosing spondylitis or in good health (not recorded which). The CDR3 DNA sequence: TGCAGCGTAGATCGCCGGGACACCTCCACGGGGACCCAGTACTTC. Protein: CSVDRRDTSTGTQYF.